The 27 T cell receptor beta chains reported below all come from one sample, sequenced in a study of T cells in Graves' hyperthyroidism and ophthalmopathy (dated by TCRdb to between 2018 and 2021). Library prep was done by multiplex PCR. The reads were generated on an Illumina HiSeq 2000. Amplification of TCR beta CDR3 regions was carried out from RNA transcripts. The first round of RT-PCR for the TCR CDR3 was performed with the HTBI primer set and the Qiagen OneStep RT-PCR kit. TCRdb handled the public reads itself, with Q25 trimming in fastp and clone calling in MiXCR, and kept productive beta chains. All rows with the same CDR3 protein become a single entry with the most common DNA and genes. This sample holds over 150,000 distinct CDR3 sequences; approximately 16% were observed only once. In total, the top ten clones hold 53% of the sample. Sequencing was carried out using blood. All receptors come from a woman in her fifties or sixties with Graves' hyperthyroidism.

The rearrangement links TRBV30 to TRBJ2-1; 10 nucleotides agree with TRBD2. The CDR3 is made up of 14 amino acids. J was trimmed by 7 bases and V by 0 bases; bases with no gene match: 3. Germline assignment: CDR1 GTSNPN and CDR2 SVGIG (reference sequence). The CDR3 DNA follows: TGTGCCTGGAGTGTCCTAGCGGGAGCGAATGAGCAGTTCTTC. Its translation is CAWSVLAGANEQFF.

This clonotype was counted between two and nine times. This chain connects TRBV5-1 to TRBJ2-7; the D gene is possibly TRBD2 (6 bases). The germline gives CDR1 SGHRS, CDR2 YFSETQ. The CDR3 sequence is 15 residues long. The V and J ends lost 5 bases and 0 bases respectively, with 15 bases between them. CDR3 sequence (DNA): TGCGCCAGCAGATTCCTAGCGTCCAGCTCCTACGAGCAGTACTTC. This encodes CASRFLASSSYEQYF.

This clonotype has a count of ten or more. V is TRBV7-8 and J is TRBJ1-1; no definite D call. V lost 0 bases to trimming and J lost 0 bases, with 5 bases between them. The germline V gene has CDR1 SGHVS and CDR2 FQNEAQ. This CDR3 is built from 14 residues. The DNA of the CDR3 is TGTGCCAGCAGCTTAGCTAGCTTGAACACTGAAGCTTTCTTT. It is translated as CASSLASLNTEAFF.

The V call is TRBV5-4, the J call TRBJ1-4; D may be TRBD1 (5 bases). CDR3 size: 16 residues. Germline values: CDR1 SGHNT, CDR2 YYREEE (reference sequence). The V and J ends lost 3 bases and 7 bases respectively, with 19 bases between them. The CDR3 nucleotides are TGTGCCAGCAGCTCCCCCAACACAGGATGGGGTGAAAAACTGTTTTTT. Translation: CASSSPNTGWGEKLFF.

This chain uses TRBV15 with TRBJ1-6; unclear D gene. Germline V gene lookup returns CDR1 LNHNV and CDR2 YYDKDF (reference sequence). The CDR3 totals 15 residues. Trimming pared 3 bases from V and 9 bases from J, leaving 15 bases between. This CDR3 reads CATSSRDGPFSPLHF. The CDR3 DNA reads as TGTGCCACCAGCAGCCGAGACGGGCCTTTTTCACCCCTCCACTTT.

Notes on this clonotype: At one end, the junction sequence differs from germline, possibly due to a read error. The CDR3 DNA reads TGTGCCAGCAGTGATCAGGGACTCAGCAATCGGCCCCAGCATTTT. Residues: CASSDQGLSNRPQHF. The chain employs TRBV2 and TRBJ1-5, with D perhaps TRBD1 (5 bases). Germline V gene sequence: CDR1 SNHLY, CDR2 FYNNEI. CDR3 size: 15 residues.

The CDR3 coding sequence is TGTGCCAGCAGCTTGGGACTAGCTAGGTCGGAGCAGTACTTC. This translates into CASSLGLARSEQYF. The chain is built from TRBV11-2 and TRBJ2-7; 9 nucleotides align to TRBD2. This CDR3 region has 14 residues. Germline values: CDR1 SGHAT, CDR2 FQNNGV. With V trimmed by 3 bases and J by 7 bases, 7 bases remained unmatched. Complete variable domain (other parts from reference TRBV11-2 and TRBJ2-7): EAGVAQSPRYKIIEKRQSVAFWCNPISGHATLYWYQQILGQGPKLLIQFQNNGVVDDSQLPKDRFSAERLKGVDSTLKIQPAKLEDSAVYLCASSLGLARSEQYFGPGTRLTVT.

This clonotype was observed at least ten times. V usage is TRBV11-2 and J usage is TRBJ2-7, with 10 bases matching TRBD2. Trimming at V came to 5 bases and at J to 3 bases, leaving 10 bases not matched to a gene. In germline, CDR1 is SGHAT, CDR2 FQNNGV. The CDR3 is made up of 16 amino acids. The CDR3 here is CASSLFLAGVFYEQYF. The CDR3 DNA follows: TGTGCCAGCAGCCTATTTCTAGCGGGAGTTTTCTACGAGCAGTACTTC.

The chain employs TRBV12-3 or TRBV12-4 and TRBJ2-5; 16 bases line up with TRBD2. Losses at the gene ends were 6 bases for V and 5 bases for J; bases not matched to a gene: 12. The CDR3 runs to 18 residues. The CDR3 loop is CASSYSPGLAGGGETQYF. The CDR3 bases are TGTGCCAGCAGCTACTCCCCGGGACTAGCGGGAGGGGGGGAGACCCAGTACTTC.

This clonotype has ten or more counts. V and J are TRBV2 and TRBJ2-1, with TRBD2 identical over 14 bases. V lost 0 bases to trimming and J lost 8 bases; unmatched junction nucleotides: 3. The CDR3 is 16 residues long. Germline assignment: CDR1 SNHLY and CDR2 FYNNEI. In DNA, the CDR3 is TGTGCCAGCAGTGAAGCGGCGACTAGCGGGAGGGATGAGCAGTTCTTC. Amino acids: CASSEAATSGRDEQFF.

This clonotype was recorded many times. The rearrangement links TRBV28 to TRBJ2-1; tentative D call: TRBD2 (6 bases). The CDR3 runs 16 residues. Per germline, CDR1 MDHEN and CDR2 SYDVKM. V was clipped by 10 bases and J by 5 bases, with 24 bases between them. The CDR3 nucleotides read TGTGCCACCGCCCTCTTGGGTAGCGGAGGAAACAATGAGCAGTTCTTC. Translated: CATALLGSGGNNEQFF.

This clonotype was counted many times. The chain links TRBV6-2 or TRBV6-3 to TRBJ2-7, with 9 bases that match TRBD2. Germline-derived CDR1 and CDR2 are MNHEY and SVGEGT. This CDR3 spans 17 amino acids. J lost 0 bases, V lost 6 bases, and 12 bases had no gene match. The CDR3 nucleotides are TGTGCCAGCAGCCCCCTCCCCCTAGCGGGGAGCTCCTACGAGCAGTACTTC. This codes for CASSPLPLAGSSYEQYF.

The table lists this clonotype with a few counts. The chain joins TRBV11-2 to TRBJ2-2, with 8 positions matching TRBD1. CDR1 is SGHAT and CDR2 is FQNNGV in the germline V gene. V was clipped by 5 bases and J by 6 bases; unmatched bases: 8. The CDR3 is 15 amino acids. The chain's CDR3 is CASSPPDRDAGELFF. In DNA form, the CDR3 reads TGTGCCAGCAGCCCCCCGGACAGGGACGCCGGGGAGCTGTTTTTT.

The chain links TRBV7-9 to TRBJ2-7; D perhaps matches TRBD1 (5 bases). Matching the DNA end better, TRBJ2-1 makes the J call doubtful. CDR3 size: 12 residues. Germline lookup yields CDR1 SEHNR and CDR2 FQNEAQ (reference sequence). CDR3 region: CASSLRAYEQFF. The CDR3 DNA reads TGTGCCAGCAGCCTCAGGGCCTACGAGCAGTTCTTC.

This clonotype was counted many times. This chain connects TRBV7-9 to TRBJ2-7; TRBD1 aligns across 10 bases. Losses at the gene ends were 4 bases for V and 7 bases for J; bases not matched to a gene: 7. From germline, CDR1 is SEHNR and CDR2 FQNEAQ (reference sequence). There are 14 residues in the CDR3. The CDR3, as DNA: TGTGCCAGCAGCTACCAAGACAGGGGGCGAGAGCAGTACTTC. Translation: CASSYQDRGREQYF.

The sample holds a few counts of this clonotype. This chain joins TRBV6-2 or TRBV6-3 and TRBJ2-1; the match to TRBD1 covers 9 bases. V was clipped by 0 bases and J by 9 bases; unmatched bases: 3. The V gene's germline CDR1 is MNHEY and CDR2 SVGEGT. This CDR3 has 14 residues. This chain's CDR3 is CASSYSGTGSEQFF. The CDR3 DNA reads as TGTGCCAGCAGTTACTCCGGGACAGGGAGTGAGCAGTTCTTC.

This clonotype was counted only a few times. V gene TRBV12-3 or TRBV12-4 combines with J gene TRBJ2-2, with 11 bases that match TRBD2. With 5 bases clipped from V and 5 bases from J, the junction kept 4 bases outside the gene matches. The CDR3 loop spans 15 amino acids. The CDR3 spells CASSPWTSGTGELFF. CDR3 DNA: TGTGCCAGCAGTCCTTGGACTAGCGGGACCGGGGAGCTGTTTTTT.

This clonotype was observed at least ten times. V is TRBV3-1 and J is TRBJ2-7; the match to TRBD2 covers 9 bases. The CDR3 length is 17 residues. CDR1 is LGHDT, CDR2 YNNKEL, per germline (reference sequence). V gave up 0 bases and J gave up 0 bases; unmatched junction bases: 6. CDR3 protein: CASSQEGLAGRSYEQYF. Written as DNA, the CDR3 is TGTGCCAGCAGCCAAGAGGGGCTAGCGGGACGCTCCTACGAGCAGTACTTC.

In its sample, this clonotype was seen many times. J is TRBJ2-7 and V is TRBV12-3 or TRBV12-4; 8 bases are a match to TRBD2. This CDR3 region has 12 residues. After removal of 5 bases from V and 6 bases from J, the junction contained 3 bases not matched to a gene. CDR3 sequence reads: CASSQAGAEQYF. The CDR3 region has the DNA TGTGCCAGCAGTCAAGCGGGAGCCGAGCAGTACTTC.

This clonotype was detected a few times. The chain combines TRBV20-1 with TRBJ2-2; the match to TRBD2 covers 8 bases. This CDR3 comprises 16 residues. V lost 6 bases to trimming and J lost 3 bases; unmatched junction nucleotides: 12. The germline V gene encodes CDR1 DFQATT and CDR2 SNEGSKA (reference sequence). The CDR3 here is CSAKAGGRRDTGELFF. The DNA of the CDR3 is TGCAGTGCCAAGGCGGGCGGGAGGCGGGACACCGGGGAGCTGTTTTTT.

This rearrangement joins TRBV7-9 to TRBJ2-1, with 8 bases identical to TRBD2. This CDR3 comprises 16 residues. CDR1 and CDR2 (germline): SEHNR, FQNEAQ (reference sequence). The V segment lost 3 bases and the J segment 7 bases; nucleotides outside the gene matches: 11. The CDR3 coding sequence is TGTGCCAGCAGCTTCGGCGGGAGCGGGAGCCTAAATGAGCAGTTCTTC. This translates into CASSFGGSGSLNEQFF.

This clonotype was seen repeatedly, ten times or more. This rearrangement joins TRBV20-1 to TRBJ2-2; D gene unclear. The germline CDR1 and CDR2 sequences are DFQATT and SNEGSKA (reference sequence). The CDR3 totals 15 residues. Trimming pared 0 bases from V and 1 base from J, leaving 9 bases between. The CDR3 loop reads CSARDALGNTGELFF. The DNA of the CDR3 is TGCAGTGCTAGAGATGCCCTAGGGAACACCGGGGAGCTGTTTTTT.

This clonotype was counted between two and nine times. This chain joins TRBV28 and TRBJ2-3; D possibly corresponds to TRBD1 (5 bases). With 3 bases removed from V and 3 bases from J, the gap between germline ends came to 10 bases. CDR1 and CDR2 from the germline V gene are MDHEN and SYDVKM. The CDR3 contains 14 residues. The CDR3 spells CASSLAGHTDTQYF. The CDR3 DNA sequence: TGTGCCAGCAGTTTGGCAGGGCATACAGATACGCAGTATTTT.

This clonotype was seen at least ten times. The chain joins TRBV6-1 to TRBJ2-3; D gene uncertain. V shed 8 bases and J shed 1 base, with 7 bases lying between them. Germline CDR1 MNHNS, CDR2 SASEGT. The CDR3 loop spans 12 amino acids. In nucleotides, the CDR3 is TGTGCCAGCGGTGGGGGCACAGATACGCAGTATTTT. This codes for CASGGGTDTQYF.

This chain links TRBV11-3 with TRBJ2-2; maybe TRBD2 (5 bases). The CDR3 contains 16 residues. The ends were cut back, 5 bases at V and 1 base at J, with 14 bases in the middle. CDR1 and CDR2 from the germline V gene are SGHNT and YENEEA. The CDR3 bases are TGTGCCAGCAGCCCTGGGCCAGCGGAGAACACCGGGGAGCTGTTTTTT. Residues: CASSPGPAENTGELFF. The entire variable domain, with the rest obtained from reference TRBV11-3 and TRBJ2-2, is as follows: EAGVVQSPRYKIIEKKQPVAFWCNPISGHNTLYWYLQNLGQGPELLIRYENEEAVDDSQLPKDRFSAERLKGVDSTLKIQPAELGDSAVYLCASSPGPAENTGELFFGEGSRLTVL.

This clonotype showed up many times. The chain joins TRBV28 to TRBJ2-7; D is unresolved. The CDR3 contains 14 residues. The V end lost 5 bases, the J end lost 6 bases, and 17 bases lay between the germline ends. Germline V gene lookup returns CDR1 MDHEN and CDR2 SYDVKM. The CDR3: CASSLPPAKVEQYF. The DNA for the CDR3 is TGTGCCAGCAGTCTCCCTCCCGCGAAGGTCGAGCAGTACTTC.

This clonotype came up many times. The V gene is TRBV28, the J gene TRBJ1-3; D remains unclear. Germline V gene sequence: CDR1 MDHEN, CDR2 SYDVKM. Trimming stripped 2 bases from V and 2 bases from J, with 19 bases between. The CDR3 consists of 18 residues. The CDR3 nucleotides read TGTGCCAGCAGTTTACTTTCTTTTAGCAACGCTCCTGGAAACACCATATATTTT. This codes for CASSLLSFSNAPGNTIYF.